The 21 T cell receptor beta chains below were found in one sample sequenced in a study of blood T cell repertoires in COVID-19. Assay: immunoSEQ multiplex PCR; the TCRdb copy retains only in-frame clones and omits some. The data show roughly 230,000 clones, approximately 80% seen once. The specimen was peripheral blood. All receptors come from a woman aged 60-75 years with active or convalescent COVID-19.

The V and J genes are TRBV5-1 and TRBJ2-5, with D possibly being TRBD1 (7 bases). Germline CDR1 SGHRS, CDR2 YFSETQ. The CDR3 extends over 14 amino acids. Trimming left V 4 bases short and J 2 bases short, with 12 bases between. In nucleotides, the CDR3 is TGCGCCAGCAGCCCCAGGGGGGTTCAAGAGACCCAGTACTTC. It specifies CASSPRGVQETQYF.

The CDR3 is CASSVEGASGELFF. CDR3 DNA sequence: TGTGCCAGCAGTGTGGAGGGGGCCAGCGGGGAGCTGTTTTTT. V is TRBV6-4 and J is TRBJ2-2, with D possibly being TRBD1 (7 bases). This CDR3 has 14 residues. Per germline, CDR1 MRHNA and CDR2 SNTAGT. Trimming cost V 4 bases and J 7 bases, with 13 bases left between them.

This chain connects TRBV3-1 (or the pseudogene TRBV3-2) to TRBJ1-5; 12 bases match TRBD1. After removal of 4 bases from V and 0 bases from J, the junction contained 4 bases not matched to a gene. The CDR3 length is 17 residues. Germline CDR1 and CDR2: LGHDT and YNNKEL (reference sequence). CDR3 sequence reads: CASSRDRGPYSNQPQHF. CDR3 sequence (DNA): TGTGCCAGCAGCCGGGACAGGGGGCCCTATAGCAATCAGCCCCAGCATTTT.

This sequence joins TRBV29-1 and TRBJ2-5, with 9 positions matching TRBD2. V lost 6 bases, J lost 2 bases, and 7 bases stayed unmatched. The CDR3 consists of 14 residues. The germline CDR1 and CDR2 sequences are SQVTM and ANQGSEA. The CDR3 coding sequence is TGCAGCGTCAGACTAGCGGAGACACAAGAGACCCAGTACTTC. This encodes CSVRLAETQETQYF. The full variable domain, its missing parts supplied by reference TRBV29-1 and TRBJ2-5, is SAVISQKPSRDICQRGTSLTIQCQVDSQVTMMFWYRQQPGQSLTLIATANQGSEATYESGFVIDKFPISRPNLTFSTLTVSNMSPEDSSIYLCSVRLAETQETQYFGPGTRLLVL.

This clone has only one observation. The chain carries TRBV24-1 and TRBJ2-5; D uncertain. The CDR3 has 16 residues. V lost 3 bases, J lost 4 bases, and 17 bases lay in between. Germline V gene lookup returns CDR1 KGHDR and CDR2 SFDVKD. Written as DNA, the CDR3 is TGTGCCACCAGTGATGGCGTAAATTGGGCTACAGAGACCCAGTACTTC. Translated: CATSDGVNWATETQYF.

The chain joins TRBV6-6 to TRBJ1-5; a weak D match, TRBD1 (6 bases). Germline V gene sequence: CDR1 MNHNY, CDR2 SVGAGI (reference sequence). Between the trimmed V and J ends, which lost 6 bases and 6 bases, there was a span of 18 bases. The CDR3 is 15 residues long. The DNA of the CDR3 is TGTGCCAGCAGCCAGGATGGGGGGGCCGGTCAGCCCCAGCATTTT. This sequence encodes CASSQDGGAGQPQHF.

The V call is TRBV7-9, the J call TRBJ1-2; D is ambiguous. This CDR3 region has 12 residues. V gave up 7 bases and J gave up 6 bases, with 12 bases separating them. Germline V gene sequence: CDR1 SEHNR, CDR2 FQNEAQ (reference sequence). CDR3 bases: TGTGCCAGCAACCTGACACCCGATGGCTACACCTTC. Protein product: CASNLTPDGYTF.

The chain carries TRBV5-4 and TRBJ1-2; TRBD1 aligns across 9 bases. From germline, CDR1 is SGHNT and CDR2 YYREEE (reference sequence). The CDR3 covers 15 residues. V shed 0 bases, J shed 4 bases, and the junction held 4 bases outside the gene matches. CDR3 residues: CASSLEQGASYGYTF. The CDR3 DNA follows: TGTGCCAGCAGCTTGGAACAGGGGGCCAGCTATGGCTACACCTTC.

CDR3 sequence (DNA): TGTGCCAGTAGTATAGATCGTCAGGGGGCAAAGGTGAACACTGAAGCTTTCTTT. Translated, it gives CASSIDRQGAKVNTEAFF. The genes are TRBV19 and TRBJ1-1; 8 bases agree with TRBD1. CDR1 is LNHDA and CDR2 is SQIVND in the germline V gene (reference sequence). J was trimmed by 0 bases and V by 0 bases; bases with no gene match: 9. The CDR3 contains 18 residues. Complete variable domain (other parts from reference TRBV19 and TRBJ1-1): DGGITQSPKYLFRKEGQNVTLSCEQNLNHDAMYWYRQDPGQGLRLIYYSQIVNDFQKGDIAEGYSVSREKKESFPLTVTSAQKNPTAFYLCASSIDRQGAKVNTEAFFGQGTRLTVV.

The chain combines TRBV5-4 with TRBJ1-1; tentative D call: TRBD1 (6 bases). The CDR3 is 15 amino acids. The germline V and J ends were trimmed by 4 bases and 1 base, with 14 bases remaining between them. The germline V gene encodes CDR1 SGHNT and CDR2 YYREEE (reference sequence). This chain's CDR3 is CASSDKTGPNTEAFF. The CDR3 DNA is TGTGCCAGCAGCGACAAAACAGGGCCGAACACTGAAGCTTTCTTT.

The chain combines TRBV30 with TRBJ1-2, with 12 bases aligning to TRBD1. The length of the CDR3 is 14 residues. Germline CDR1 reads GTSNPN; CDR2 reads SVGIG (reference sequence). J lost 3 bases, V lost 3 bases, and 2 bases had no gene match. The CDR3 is CAWRGQGADYGYTF. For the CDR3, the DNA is TGTGCCTGGAGGGGACAGGGGGCGGACTATGGCTACACCTTC.

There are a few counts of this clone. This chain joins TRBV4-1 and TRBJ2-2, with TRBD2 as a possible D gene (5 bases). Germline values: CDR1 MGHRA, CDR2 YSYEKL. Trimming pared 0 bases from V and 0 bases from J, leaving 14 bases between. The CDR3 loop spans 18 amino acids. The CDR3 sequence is CASSQDIGRVTNTGELFF. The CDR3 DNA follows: TGCGCCAGCAGCCAAGATATAGGGCGGGTCACGAACACCGGGGAGCTGTTTTTT.

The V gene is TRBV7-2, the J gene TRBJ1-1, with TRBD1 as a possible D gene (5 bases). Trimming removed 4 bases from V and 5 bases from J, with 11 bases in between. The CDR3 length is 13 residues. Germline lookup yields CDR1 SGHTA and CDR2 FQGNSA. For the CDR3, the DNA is TGTGCCAGCAGCTGGGGGGGAGAGACTGAAGCTTTCTTT. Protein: CASSWGGETEAFF.

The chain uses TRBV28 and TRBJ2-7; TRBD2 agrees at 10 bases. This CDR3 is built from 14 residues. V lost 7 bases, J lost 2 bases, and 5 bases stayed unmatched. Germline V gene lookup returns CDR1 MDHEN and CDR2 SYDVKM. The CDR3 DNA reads TGTGCCAGCACCCCTAGCGGGGGAACCTACGAGCAGTACGTC. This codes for CASTPSGGTYEQYV.

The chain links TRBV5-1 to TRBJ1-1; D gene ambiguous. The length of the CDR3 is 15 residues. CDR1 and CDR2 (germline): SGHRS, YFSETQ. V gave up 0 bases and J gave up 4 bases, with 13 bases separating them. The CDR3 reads CASSLDEGHGTEAFF. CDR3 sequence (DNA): TGCGCCAGCAGCTTGGATGAGGGTCACGGCACTGAAGCTTTCTTT.

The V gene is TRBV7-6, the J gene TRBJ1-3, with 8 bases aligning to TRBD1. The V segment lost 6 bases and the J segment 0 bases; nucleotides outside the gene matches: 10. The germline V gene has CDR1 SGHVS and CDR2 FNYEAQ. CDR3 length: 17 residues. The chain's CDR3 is CASSRILDRGSGNTIYF. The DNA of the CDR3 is TGTGCCAGCAGTCGTATACTTGACAGGGGCTCTGGAAACACCATATATTTT.

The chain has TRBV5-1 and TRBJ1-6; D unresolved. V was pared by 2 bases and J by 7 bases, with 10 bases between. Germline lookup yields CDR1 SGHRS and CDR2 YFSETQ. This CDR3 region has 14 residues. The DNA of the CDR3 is TGCGCCAGCAGCTTCGTGGCTCAAAATTCACCCCTCCACTTT. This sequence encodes CASSFVAQNSPLHF.

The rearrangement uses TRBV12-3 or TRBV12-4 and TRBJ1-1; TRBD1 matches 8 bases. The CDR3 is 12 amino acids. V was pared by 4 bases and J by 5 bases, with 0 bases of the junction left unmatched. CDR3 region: CASSWTGTEAFF. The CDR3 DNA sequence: TGTGCCAGCAGTTGGACAGGGACTGAAGCTTTCTTT.

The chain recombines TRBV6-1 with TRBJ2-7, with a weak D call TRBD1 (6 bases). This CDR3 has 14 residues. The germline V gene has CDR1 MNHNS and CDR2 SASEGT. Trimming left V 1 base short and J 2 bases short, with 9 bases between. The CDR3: CASSEGAGAYEQYV. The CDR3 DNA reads TGTGCCAGCAGTGAAGGGGCAGGGGCCTACGAGCAGTACGTC.

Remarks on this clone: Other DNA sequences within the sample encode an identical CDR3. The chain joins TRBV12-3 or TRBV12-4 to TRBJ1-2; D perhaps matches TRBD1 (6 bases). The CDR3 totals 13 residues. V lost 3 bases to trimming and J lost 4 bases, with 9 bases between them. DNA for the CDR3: TGTGCCAGCAGTTTTCGAGGGGGCTATGGCTACACCTTC. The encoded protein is CASSFRGGYGYTF.

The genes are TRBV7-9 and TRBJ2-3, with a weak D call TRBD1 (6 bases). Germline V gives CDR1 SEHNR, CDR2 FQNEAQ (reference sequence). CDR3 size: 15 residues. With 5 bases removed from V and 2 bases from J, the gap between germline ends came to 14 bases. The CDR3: CASSVRDITTDTQYF. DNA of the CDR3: TGTGCCAGCAGCGTCCGGGACATCACCACAGATACGCAGTATTTT.